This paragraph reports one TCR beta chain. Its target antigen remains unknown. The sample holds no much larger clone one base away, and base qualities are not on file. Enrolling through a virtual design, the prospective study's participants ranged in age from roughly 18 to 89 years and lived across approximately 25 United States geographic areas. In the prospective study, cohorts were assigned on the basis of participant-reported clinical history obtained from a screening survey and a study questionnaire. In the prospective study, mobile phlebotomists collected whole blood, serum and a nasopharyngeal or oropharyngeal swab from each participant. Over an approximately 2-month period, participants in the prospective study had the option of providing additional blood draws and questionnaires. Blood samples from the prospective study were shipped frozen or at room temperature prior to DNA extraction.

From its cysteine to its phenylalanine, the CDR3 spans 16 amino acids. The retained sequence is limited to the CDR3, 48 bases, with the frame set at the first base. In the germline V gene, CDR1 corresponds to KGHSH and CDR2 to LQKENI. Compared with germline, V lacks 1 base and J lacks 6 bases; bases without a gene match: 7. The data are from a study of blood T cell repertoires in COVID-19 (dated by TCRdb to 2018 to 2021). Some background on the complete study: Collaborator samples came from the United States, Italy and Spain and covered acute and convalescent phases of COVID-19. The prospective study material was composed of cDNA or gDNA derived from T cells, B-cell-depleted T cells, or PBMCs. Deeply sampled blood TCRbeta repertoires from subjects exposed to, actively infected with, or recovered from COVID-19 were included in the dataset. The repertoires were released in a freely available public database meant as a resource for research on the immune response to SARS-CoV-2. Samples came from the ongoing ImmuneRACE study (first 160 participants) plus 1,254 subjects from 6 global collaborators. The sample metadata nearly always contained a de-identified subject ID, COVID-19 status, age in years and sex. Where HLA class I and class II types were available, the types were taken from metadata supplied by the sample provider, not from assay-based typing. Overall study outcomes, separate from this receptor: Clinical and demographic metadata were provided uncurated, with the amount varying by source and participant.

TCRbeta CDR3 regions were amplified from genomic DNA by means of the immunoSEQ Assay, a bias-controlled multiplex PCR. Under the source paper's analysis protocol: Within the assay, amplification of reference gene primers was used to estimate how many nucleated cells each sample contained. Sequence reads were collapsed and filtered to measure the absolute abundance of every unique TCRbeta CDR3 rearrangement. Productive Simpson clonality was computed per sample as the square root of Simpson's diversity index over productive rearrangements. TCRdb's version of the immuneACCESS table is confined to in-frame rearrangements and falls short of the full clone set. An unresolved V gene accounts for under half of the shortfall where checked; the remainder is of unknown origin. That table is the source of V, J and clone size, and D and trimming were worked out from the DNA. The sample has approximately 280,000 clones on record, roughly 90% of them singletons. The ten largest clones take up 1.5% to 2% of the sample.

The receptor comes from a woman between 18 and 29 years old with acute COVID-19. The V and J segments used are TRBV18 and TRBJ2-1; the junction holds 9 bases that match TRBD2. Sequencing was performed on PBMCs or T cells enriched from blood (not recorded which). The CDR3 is CASSPLVAGEGNEQFF. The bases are TGTGCCAGCTCACCACTTGTAGCGGGAGAGGGCAATGAGCAGTTCTTC.